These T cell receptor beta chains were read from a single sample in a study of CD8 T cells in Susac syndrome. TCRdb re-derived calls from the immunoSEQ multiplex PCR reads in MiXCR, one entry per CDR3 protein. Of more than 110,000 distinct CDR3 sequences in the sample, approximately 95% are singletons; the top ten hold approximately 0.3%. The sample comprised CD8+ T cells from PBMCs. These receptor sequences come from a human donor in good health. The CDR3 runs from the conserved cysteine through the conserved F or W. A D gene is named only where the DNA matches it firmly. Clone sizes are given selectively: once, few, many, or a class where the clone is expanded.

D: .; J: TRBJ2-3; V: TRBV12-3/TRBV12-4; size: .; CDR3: CASSPGPRVGTDTQYF; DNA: TGTGCCAGCAGTCCCGGACCCAGGGTGGGTACAGATACGCAGTATTTT
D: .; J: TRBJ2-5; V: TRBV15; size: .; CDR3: CATSRKSRLQETQYF; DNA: TGTGCCACCAGCAGGAAGTCTAGATTACAAGAGACCCAGTACTTC
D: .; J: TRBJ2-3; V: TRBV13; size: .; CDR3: CASGMDTDTQYF; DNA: TGTGCCAGTGGGATGGACACAGATACGCAGTATTTT
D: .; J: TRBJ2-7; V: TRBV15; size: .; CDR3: CATSRDGGGSGYEQYF; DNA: TGTGCCACCAGCAGAGATGGTGGGGGAAGCGGTTACGAGCAGTACTTC
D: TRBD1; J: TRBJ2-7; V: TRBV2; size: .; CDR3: CASATGGREQYF; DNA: TGTGCCAGCGCGACAGGGGGACGGGAGCAGTACTTC
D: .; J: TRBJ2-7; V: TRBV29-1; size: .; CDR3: CSVEAGPYEQYF; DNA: TGCAGCGTTGAAGCGGGACCCTACGAGCAGTACTTC
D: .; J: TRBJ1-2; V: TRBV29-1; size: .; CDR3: CSVEKGGLYGYTF; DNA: TGCAGCGTTGAAAAGGGGGGGCTCTATGGCTACACCTTC
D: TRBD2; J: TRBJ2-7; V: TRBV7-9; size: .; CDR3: CASSLRTSGSVHEQYF; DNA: TGTGCCAGCAGCTTACGGACTAGCGGGAGTGTCCACGAGCAGTACTTC
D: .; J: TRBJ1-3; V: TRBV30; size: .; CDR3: CAWSVVLQDGNTIYF; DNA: TGTGCCTGGAGTGTGGTCTTGCAGGATGGAAACACCATATATTTT
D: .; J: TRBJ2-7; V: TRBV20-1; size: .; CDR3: CSALARTTSYEQYF; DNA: TGCAGTGCGCTAGCCAGGACTACCTCCTACGAGCAGTACTTC
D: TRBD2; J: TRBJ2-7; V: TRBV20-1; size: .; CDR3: CSASSSGRIEQYF; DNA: TGCAGTGCTAGTAGTAGCGGGAGAATCGAGCAGTACTTC
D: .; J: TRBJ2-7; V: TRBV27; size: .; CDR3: CASSLVGEWDEQYF; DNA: TGTGCCAGCAGTTTAGTGGGAGAATGGGACGAGCAGTACTTC
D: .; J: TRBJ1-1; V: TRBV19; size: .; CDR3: CASTMPGTANTEAFF; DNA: TGTGCCAGTACCATGCCCGGGACGGCGAACACTGAAGCTTTCTTT
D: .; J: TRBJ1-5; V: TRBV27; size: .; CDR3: CASSLRGWDQPQHF; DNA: TGTGCCAGCAGTTTGAGGGGTTGGGATCAGCCCCAGCATTTT
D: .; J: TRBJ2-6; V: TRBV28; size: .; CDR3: CASSSGGLSGANVLTF; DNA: TGTGCCAGCAGTTCCGGGGGGCTCTCTGGGGCCAACGTCCTGACTTTC
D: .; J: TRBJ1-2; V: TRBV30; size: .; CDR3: CAWSPDGRINYGYTF; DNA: TGTGCCTGGAGTCCGGATGGCCGGATTAACTATGGCTACACCTTC
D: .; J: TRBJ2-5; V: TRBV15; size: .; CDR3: CATSRDRETQYF; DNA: TGTGCCACCAGCAGAGATCGAGAGACCCAGTACTTC
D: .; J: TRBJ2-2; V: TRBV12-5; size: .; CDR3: CASGWDLSGELFF; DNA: TGTGCTAGTGGTTGGGACCTGAGCGGGGAGCTGTTTTTT
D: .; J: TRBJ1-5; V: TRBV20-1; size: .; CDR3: CSASVWLLGDSNQPQHF; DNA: TGCAGTGCTAGTGTATGGTTGTTGGGTGATAGCAATCAGCCCCAGCATTTT
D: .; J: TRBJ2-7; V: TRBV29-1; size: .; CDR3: CSVEVGGHLSYEQYF; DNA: TGCAGCGTTGAAGTGGGAGGACACCTCTCCTACGAGCAGTACTTC
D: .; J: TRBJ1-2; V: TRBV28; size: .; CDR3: CASKSQGGYTF; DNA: TGTGCCAGCAAAAGCCAGGGGGGCTACACCTTC
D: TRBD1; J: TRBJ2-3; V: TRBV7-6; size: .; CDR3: CASSQTGFRDTQYF; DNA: TGTGCCAGCAGCCAGACAGGGTTCAGAGATACGCAGTATTTT
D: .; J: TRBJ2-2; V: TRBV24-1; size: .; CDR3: CATSDSVTAGELFF; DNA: TGTGCCACCAGTGATTCAGTGACAGCCGGGGAGCTGTTTTTT
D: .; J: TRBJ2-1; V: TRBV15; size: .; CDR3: CATSSRTVSYNEQFF; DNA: TGTGCCACCAGCAGCCGGACAGTATCCTACAATGAGCAGTTCTTC
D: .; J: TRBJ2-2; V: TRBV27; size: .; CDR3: CASSLRQGDTGELFF; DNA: TGTGCCAGCAGTTTAAGGCAGGGAGACACCGGGGAGCTGTTTTTT
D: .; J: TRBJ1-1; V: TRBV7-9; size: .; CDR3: CASSLGSVPREAFF; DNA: TGTGCCAGCAGCTTAGGATCAGTTCCACGCGAAGCTTTCTTT
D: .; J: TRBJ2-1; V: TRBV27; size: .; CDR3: CASRELIYNEQFF; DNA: TGTGCCAGCCGGGAGCTCATATACAATGAGCAGTTCTTC
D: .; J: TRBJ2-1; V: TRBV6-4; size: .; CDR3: CASSGQGGANEQFF; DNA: TGTGCCAGCAGTGGGCAGGGTGGGGCCAATGAGCAGTTCTTC
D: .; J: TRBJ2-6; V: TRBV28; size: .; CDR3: CASSLLGGVETMTGASGANVLTF; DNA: TGTGCCAGCAGTTTACTCGGTGGTGTTGAGACTATGACGGGGGCGAGCGGGGCCAACGTCCTGACTTTC
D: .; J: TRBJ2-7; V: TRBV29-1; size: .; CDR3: CSVDAGLNEQYF; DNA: TGCAGCGTCGACGCGGGATTGAACGAGCAGTACTTC
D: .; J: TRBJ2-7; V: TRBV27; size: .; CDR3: CASSLTAETAYEQYF; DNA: TGTGCCAGCAGTTTGACGGCCGAGACAGCCTACGAGCAGTACTTC
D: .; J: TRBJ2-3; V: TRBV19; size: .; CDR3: CASSSGTLGDTQYF; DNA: TGTGCCAGTAGTAGCGGGACACTAGGAGATACGCAGTATTTT
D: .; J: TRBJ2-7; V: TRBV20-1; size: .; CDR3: CSARDEGNEQYF; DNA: TGCAGTGCTAGAGATGAAGGCAACGAGCAGTACTTC
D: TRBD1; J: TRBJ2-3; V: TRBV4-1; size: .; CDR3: CASSGRDRGTDTQYF; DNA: TGCGCCAGCAGCGGGCGGGACAGGGGCACAGATACGCAGTATTTT
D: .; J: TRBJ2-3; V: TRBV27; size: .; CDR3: CASSRMGTPDTQYF; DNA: TGTGCCAGCAGTCGGATGGGGACGCCAGATACGCAGTATTTT
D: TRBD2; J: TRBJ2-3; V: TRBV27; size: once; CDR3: CATRLAGESGADTQYF; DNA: TGTGCCACCAGACTAGCGGGAGAGAGTGGGGCAGATACGCAGTATTTT
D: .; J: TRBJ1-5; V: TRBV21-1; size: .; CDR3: CASSPRKRGAYSNQPQHF; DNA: TGTGCCAGCAGCCCCCGGAAGCGAGGGGCCTATAGCAATCAGCCCCAGCATTTT
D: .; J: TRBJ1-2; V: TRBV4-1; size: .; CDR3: CASSQAGVGYTF; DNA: TGCGCCAGCAGCCAAGCAGGGGTTGGCTACACCTTC
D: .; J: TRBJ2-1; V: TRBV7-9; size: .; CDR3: CASSTGSLEQFF; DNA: TGTGCCAGCAGCACCGGCTCCCTAGAGCAGTTCTTC
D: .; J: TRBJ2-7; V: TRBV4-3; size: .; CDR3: CASSQASGGDYEQYF; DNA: TGCGCCAGCAGCCAAGCCAGCGGAGGGGACTACGAGCAGTACTTC
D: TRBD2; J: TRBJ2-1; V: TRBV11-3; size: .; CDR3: CASSPRLAGVEDEQFF; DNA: TGTGCCAGCAGCCCCAGACTAGCGGGAGTTGAAGATGAGCAGTTCTTC
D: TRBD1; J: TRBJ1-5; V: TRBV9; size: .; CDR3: CASSATGENQPQHF; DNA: TGTGCCAGCAGCGCGACAGGGGAGAATCAGCCCCAGCATTTT
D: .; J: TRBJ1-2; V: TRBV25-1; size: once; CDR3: CASSGPGANYGYTF; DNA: TGTGCCAGCAGTGGGCCTGGCGCAAACTATGGCTACACCTTC
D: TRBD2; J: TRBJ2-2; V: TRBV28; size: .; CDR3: CASSHGLAGAGELFF; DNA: TGTGCCAGCAGTCACGGACTAGCGGGGGCCGGGGAGCTGTTTTTT
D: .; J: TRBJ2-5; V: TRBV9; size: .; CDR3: CASSVAVSQETQYF; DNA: TGTGCCAGCAGCGTAGCAGTCAGCCAAGAGACCCAGTACTTC
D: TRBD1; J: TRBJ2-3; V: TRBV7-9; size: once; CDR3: CASSLGGQSTDTQYF; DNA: TGTGCCAGCAGCCTAGGGGGACAGAGCACAGATACGCAGTATTTT
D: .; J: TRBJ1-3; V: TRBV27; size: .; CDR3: CASSSQGRDFNTIYF; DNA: TGTGCCAGCAGTTCGCAGGGGCGAGATTTCAACACCATATATTTT
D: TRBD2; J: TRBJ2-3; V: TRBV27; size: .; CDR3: CASSHRTSGRDTQYF; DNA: TGTGCCAGCAGTCATCGGACTAGCGGGAGAGATACGCAGTATTTT
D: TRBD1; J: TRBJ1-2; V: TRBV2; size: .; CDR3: CASSPETGIDGYTF; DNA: TGTGCCAGCAGTCCAGAGACAGGGATTGATGGCTACACCTTC
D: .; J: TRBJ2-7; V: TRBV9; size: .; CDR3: CASSVGEGTYEQYF; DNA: TGTGCCAGCAGCGTAGGTGAGGGCACCTACGAGCAGTACTTC
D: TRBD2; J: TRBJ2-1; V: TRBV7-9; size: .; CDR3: CASSLALAGEYDEQFF; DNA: TGTGCCAGCAGCTTAGCCCTAGCGGGAGAATACGATGAGCAGTTCTTC
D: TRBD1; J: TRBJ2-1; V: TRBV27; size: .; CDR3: CASSLGDRGLNEQFF; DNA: TGTGCCAGCAGTTTAGGAGACAGGGGGCTCAATGAGCAGTTCTTC
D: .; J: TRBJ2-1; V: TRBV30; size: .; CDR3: CAWSESRNEQFF; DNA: TGTGCCTGGAGTGAGTCCCGCAATGAGCAGTTCTTC
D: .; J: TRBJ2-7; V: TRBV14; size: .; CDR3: CASSQDVHTYEQYF; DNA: TGTGCCAGCAGCCAAGATGTCCATACCTACGAGCAGTACTTC